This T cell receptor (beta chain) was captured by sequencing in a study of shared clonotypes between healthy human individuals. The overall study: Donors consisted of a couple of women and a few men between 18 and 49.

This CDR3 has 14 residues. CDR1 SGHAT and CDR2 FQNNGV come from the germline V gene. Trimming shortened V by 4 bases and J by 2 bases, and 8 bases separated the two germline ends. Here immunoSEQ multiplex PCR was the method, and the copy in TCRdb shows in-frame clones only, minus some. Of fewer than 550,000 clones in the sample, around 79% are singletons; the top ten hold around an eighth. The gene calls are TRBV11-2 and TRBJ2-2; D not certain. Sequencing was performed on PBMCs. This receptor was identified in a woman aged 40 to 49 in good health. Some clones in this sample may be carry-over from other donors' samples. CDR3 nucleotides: TGTGCCAGCAGCTCCCGACAAAACACCGGGGAGCTGTTTTTT. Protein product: CASSSRQNTGELFF.